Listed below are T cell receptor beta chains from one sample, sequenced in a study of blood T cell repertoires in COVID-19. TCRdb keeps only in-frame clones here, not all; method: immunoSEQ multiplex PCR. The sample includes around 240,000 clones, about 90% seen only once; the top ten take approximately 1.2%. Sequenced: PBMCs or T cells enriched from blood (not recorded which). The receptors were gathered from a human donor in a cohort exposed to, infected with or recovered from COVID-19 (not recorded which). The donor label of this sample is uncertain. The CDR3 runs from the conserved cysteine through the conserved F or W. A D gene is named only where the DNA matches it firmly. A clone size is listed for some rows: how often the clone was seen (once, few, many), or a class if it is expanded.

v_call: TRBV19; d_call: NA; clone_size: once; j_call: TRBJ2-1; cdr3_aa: CASSIGGANEQFF; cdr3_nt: TGTGCCAGTAGTATTGGGGGGGCCAATGAGCAGTTCTTC
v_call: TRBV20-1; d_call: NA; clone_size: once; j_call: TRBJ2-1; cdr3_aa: CSASPFFTGHYNEQFF; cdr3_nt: TGCAGTGCTAGTCCCTTTTTTACAGGGCATTACAATGAGCAGTTCTTC
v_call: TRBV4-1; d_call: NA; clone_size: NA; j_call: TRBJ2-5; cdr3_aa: CASSRGLKETQYF; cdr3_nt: TGCGCCAGCAGCCGCGGACTAAAAGAGACCCAGTACTTC
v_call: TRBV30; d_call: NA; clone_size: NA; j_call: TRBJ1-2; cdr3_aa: CAWRTGPTARYGYTF; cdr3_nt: TGTGCCTGGAGAACAGGCCCGACCGCCCGCTATGGCTACACCTTC
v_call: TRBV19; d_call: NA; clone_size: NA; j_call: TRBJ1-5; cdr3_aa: CASKREGQPQHF; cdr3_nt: TGTGCCAGTAAAAGGGAGGGGCAGCCCCAGCATTTT
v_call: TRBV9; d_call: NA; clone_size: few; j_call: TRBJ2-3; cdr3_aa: CASSVDVRADTQYF; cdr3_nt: TGTGCCAGCAGCGTAGATGTACGGGCAGATACGCAGTATTTT
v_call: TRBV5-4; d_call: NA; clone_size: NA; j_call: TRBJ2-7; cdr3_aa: CASSLDRGPSYEQYF; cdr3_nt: TGTGCCAGCAGCTTGGATCGGGGTCCCTCCTACGAGCAGTACTTC
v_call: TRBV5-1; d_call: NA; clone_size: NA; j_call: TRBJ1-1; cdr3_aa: CASNEGNTEAFF; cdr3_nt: TGCGCCAGCAATGAGGGGAACACTGAAGCTTTCTTT
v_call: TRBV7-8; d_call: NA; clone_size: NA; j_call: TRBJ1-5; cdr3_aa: CASSLAGHSNQPQHF; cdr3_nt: TGTGCCAGCAGCTTAGCGGGGCACAGCAATCAGCCCCAGCATTTT
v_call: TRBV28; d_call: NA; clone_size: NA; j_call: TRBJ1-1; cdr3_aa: CASVMEARYTEAFF; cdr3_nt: TGTGCCAGCGTCATGGAGGCCCGTTATACTGAAGCTTTCTTT
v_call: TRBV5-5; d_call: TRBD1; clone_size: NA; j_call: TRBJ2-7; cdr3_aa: CASSLGQGGYEQYF; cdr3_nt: TGTGCCAGCAGCTTGGGACAGGGGGGCTACGAGCAGTACTTC
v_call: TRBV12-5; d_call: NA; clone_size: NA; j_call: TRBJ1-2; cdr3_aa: CASGLDGRGYTF; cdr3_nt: TGTGCTAGTGGTTTGGATGGGCGTGGCTACACCTTC
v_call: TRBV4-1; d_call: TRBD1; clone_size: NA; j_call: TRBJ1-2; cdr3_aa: CASSPGTANYGYTF; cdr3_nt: TGCGCCAGCAGCCCCGGGACAGCAAACTATGGCTACACCTTC
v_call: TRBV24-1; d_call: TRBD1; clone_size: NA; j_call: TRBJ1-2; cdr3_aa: CATSDSRQGDYGYTF; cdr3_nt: TGTGCCACCAGTGATTCAAGACAGGGCGACTATGGCTACACCTTC
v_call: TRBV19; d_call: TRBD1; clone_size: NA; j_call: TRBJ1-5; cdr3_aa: CASSIKAGTGGEPQHF; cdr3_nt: TGTGCCAGTAGTATAAAGGCCGGGACAGGGGGCGAGCCCCAGCATTTT
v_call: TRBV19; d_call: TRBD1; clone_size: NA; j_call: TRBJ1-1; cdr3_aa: CASSDRGPDTEAFF; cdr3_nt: TGTGCCAGTAGTGACAGGGGGCCTGACACTGAAGCTTTCTTT
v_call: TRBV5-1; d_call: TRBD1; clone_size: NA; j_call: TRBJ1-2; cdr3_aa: CASSFSGTGVQGTF; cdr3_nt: TGCGCCAGCAGCTTCTCCGGGACAGGGGTCCAGGGCACCTTC
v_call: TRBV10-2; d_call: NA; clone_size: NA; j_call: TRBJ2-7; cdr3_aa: CASSERRTYEQYF; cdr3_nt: TGCGCCAGCAGTGAAAGGAGGACCTACGAGCAGTACTTC
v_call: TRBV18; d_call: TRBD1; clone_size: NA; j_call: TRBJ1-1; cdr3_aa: CASSLLGQGGTEAFF; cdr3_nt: TGTGCCAGCTCACTACTCGGACAGGGTGGAACTGAAGCTTTCTTT
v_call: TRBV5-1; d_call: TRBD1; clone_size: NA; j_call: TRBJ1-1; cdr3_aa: CASSSITGENTEAFF; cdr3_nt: TGCGCCAGCAGTTCTATTACAGGGGAGAACACTGAAGCTTTCTTT
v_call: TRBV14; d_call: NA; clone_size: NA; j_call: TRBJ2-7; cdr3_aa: CASSQQGYEQYF; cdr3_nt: TGTGCCAGCAGTCAACAGGGATACGAGCAGTACTTC
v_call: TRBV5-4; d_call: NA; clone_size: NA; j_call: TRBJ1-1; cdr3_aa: CASSSVLSGTEAFF; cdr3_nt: TGTGCCAGCAGCTCAGTCCTGTCAGGCACTGAAGCTTTCTTT